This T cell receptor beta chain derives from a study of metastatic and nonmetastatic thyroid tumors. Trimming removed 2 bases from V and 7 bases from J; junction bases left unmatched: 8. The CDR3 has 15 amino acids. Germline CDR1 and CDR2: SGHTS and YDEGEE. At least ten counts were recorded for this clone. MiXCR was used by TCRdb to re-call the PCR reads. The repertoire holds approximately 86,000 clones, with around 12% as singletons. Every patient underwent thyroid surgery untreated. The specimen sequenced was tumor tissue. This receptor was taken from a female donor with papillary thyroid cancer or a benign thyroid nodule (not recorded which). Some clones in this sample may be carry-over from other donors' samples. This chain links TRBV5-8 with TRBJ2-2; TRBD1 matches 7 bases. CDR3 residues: CASSFWTGGNGELFF. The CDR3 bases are TGTGCCAGCAGCTTTTGGACAGGTGGAAACGGGGAGCTGTTTTTT. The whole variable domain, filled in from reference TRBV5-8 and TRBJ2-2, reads EAGVTQSPTHLIKTRGQQATLRCSPISGHTSVYWYQQALGLGLQFLLWYDEGEERNRGNFPPRFSGRQFPNYSSELNVNALELEDSALYLCASSFWTGGNGELFFGEGSRLTVL.